The clone carrying this TCR beta chain has just one count. Its target is not known. The data belong to a study of cytomegalovirus exposure and HLA in healthy donors. V lost 0 bases and J lost 7; bases outside the gene matches: 10. This CDR3 has 18 amino acids. Germline CDR1 and CDR2: LGHNA and YSLEER. General study findings and limits: Generally TCR sequences proved uncommon, though certain public TCRs appeared in numerous donors.

The primer mix had 60 Vbeta and 13 Jbeta primers. Clones were sequenced by immunoSEQ multiplex PCR, and TCRdb holds only the in-frame ones, with some missing. The sample lists under 70,000 clones, approximately 82% occurring once. Sequenced sample: PBMCs. The genes are TRBV4-3 and TRBJ2-3, with 13 nucleotides matching TRBD2. This sequence originates from a man in his forties or fifties in good health and CMV-seronegative. The CDR3 region has the DNA TGCGCCAGCAGCCAAGATAACGGACTAGCGGGGGAAGGATATACGCAGTATTTT. It translates to CASSQDNGLAGEGYTQYF.